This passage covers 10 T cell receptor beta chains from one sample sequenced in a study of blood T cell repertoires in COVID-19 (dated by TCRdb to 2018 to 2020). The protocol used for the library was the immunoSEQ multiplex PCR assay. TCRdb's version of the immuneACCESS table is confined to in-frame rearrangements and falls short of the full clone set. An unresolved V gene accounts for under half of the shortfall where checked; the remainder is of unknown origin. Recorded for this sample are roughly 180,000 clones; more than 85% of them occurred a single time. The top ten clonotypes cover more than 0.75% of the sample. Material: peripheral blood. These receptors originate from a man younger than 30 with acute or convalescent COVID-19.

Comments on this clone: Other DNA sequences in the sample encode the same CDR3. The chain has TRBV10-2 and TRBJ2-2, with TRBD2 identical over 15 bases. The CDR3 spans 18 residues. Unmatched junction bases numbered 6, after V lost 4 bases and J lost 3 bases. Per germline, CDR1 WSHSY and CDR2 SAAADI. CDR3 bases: TGCGCCAGCAGTGGGGGTGGACTAGCGGGGGGGCACACCGGGGAGCTGTTTTTT. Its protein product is CASSGGGLAGGHTGELFF.

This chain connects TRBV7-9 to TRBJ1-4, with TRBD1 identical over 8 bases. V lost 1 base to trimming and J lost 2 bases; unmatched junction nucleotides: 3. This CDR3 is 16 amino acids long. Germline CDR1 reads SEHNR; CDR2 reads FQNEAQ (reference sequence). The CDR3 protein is CASSLGRTGTNEKLFF. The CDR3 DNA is TGTGCCAGCAGCTTAGGTCGGACAGGGACTAATGAAAAACTGTTTTTT.

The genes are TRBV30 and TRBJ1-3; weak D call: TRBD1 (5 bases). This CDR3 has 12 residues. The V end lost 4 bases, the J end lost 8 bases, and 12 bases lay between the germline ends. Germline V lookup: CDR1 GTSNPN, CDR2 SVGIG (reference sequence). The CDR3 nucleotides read TGTGCCTGGACCGATGCCAGGGACACCATATATTTT. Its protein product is CAWTDARDTIYF.

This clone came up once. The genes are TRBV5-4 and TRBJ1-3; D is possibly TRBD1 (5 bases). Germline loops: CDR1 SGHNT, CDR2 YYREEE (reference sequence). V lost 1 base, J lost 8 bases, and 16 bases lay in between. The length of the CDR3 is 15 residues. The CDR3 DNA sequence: TGTGCCAGCAGCTTGTCCGGGACTTTAGGGCACACCATATATTTT. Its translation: CASSLSGTLGHTIYF.

The CDR3 DNA sequence: TGTGCCAGCAGTCCAGGCCGAACAGGGTGGGACACAGATACGCAGTATTTT. This sequence encodes CASSPGRTGWDTDTQYF. The V call is TRBV5-4, the J call TRBJ2-3; TRBD1 might be the D (6 bases). The V gene lost 5 bases and the J gene lost 2 bases, with 21 bases spanning the gap. The CDR3 is 17 amino acids. Germline loops: CDR1 SGHNT, CDR2 YYREEE (reference sequence).

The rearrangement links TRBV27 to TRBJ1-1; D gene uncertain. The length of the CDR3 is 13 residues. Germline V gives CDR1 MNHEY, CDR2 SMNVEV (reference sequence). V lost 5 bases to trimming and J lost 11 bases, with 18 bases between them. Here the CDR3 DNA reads TGTGCCAGCAGTCCCGGGGTCCACGGCCCTGCTTTCTTT. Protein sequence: CASSPGVHGPAFF.

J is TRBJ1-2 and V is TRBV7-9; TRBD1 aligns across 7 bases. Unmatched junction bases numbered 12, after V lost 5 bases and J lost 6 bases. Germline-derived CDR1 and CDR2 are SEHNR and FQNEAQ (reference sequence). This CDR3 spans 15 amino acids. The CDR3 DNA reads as TGTGCCAGCAGCCAGGTGGCAAGACAGGGTAATGGCTACACCTTC. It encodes CASSQVARQGNGYTF.

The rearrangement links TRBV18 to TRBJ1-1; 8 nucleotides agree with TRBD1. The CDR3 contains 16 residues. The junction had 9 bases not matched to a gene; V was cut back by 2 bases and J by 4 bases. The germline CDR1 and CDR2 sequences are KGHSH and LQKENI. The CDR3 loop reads CASSPIQGAGSTEAFF. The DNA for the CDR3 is TGTGCCAGCTCACCAATCCAGGGGGCGGGTAGCACTGAAGCTTTCTTT. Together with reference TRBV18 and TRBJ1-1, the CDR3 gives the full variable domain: NAGVMQNPRHLVRRRGQEARLRCSPMKGHSHVYWYRQLPEEGLKFMVYLQKENIIDESGMPKERFSAEFPKEGPSILRIQQVVRGDSAAYFCASSPIQGAGSTEAFFGQGTRLTVV.

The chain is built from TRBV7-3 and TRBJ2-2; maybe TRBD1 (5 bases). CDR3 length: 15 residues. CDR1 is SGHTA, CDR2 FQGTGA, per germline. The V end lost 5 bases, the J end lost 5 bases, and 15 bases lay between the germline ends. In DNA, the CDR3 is TGTGCCAGCAGCCCCAGGCAGGGTGGAACCGGGGAGCTGTTTTTT. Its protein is CASSPRQGGTGELFF.

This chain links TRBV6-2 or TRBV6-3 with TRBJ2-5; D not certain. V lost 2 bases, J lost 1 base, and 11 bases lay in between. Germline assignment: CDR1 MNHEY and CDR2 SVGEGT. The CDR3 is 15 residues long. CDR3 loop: CASSYIQPIQETQYF. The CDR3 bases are TGTGCCAGCAGTTACATACAACCGATCCAAGAGACCCAGTACTTC.